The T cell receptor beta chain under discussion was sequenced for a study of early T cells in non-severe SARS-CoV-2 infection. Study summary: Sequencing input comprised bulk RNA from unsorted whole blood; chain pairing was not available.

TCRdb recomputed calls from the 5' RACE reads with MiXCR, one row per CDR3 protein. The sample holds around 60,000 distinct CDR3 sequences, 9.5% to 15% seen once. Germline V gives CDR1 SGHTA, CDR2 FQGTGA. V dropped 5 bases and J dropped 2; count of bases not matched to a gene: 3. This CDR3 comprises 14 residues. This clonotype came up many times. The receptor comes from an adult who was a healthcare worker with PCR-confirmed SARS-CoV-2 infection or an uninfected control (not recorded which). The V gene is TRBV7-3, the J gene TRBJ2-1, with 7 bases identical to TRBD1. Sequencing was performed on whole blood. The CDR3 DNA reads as TGTGCCAGCAGCCCACAGGGGCCCTACAATGAGCAGTTCTTC. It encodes CASSPQGPYNEQFF. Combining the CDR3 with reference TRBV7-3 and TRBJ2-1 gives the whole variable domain GAGVSQTPSNKVTEKGKYVELRCDPISGHTALYWYRQSLGQGPEFLIYFQGTGAADDSGLPNDRFFAVRPEGSVSTLKIQRTERGDSAVYLCASSPQGPYNEQFFGPGTRLTVL.